This TCR beta chain was documented in a study of T cell repertoires in cytomegalovirus infection. On the study more broadly: It was the public TCR beta signatures that indicated both CMV infection and matching HLA type.

MiXCR, applied by TCRdb to the reads, yields one record per CDR3 protein. The sample carries around 71,000 distinct CDR3 sequences, 35% to 45% recorded once. The germline V gene has CDR1 LNHNV and CDR2 YYDKDF (reference sequence). The CDR3 consists of 15 residues. V was clipped by 1 base and J by 10 bases, with 17 bases between them. On this clonotype: The antigen is not known.

The input for sequencing was CD8+ T cells from cultured PBMCs, taken from culture after CMV antigen stimulation. The genes are TRBV15 and TRBJ2-1, with a tentative D call TRBD2 (6 bases). This clonotype was sampled from a human donor in good health (CMV status not recorded). Some clones in this sample may be carry-over from other donors' samples. This CDR3 is CATSRVSGGTPEQFF. In DNA form, the CDR3 reads TGTGCCACCAGCAGAGTTAGTGGGGGGACTCCCGAGCAGTTCTTC.